This TCR beta chain was retrieved from a study of cytomegalovirus exposure and HLA in healthy donors (dated by TCRdb to the late 2010s). With regard to the full study: According to an earlier analysis of a few hundred of the donors, about 180 million T cells yielded 90 million to 140 million unique TCR beta sequences and about 300 Gb of sequence data. Besides the first cohort of 666 subjects, a separate validation cohort made up of 120 different subjects was used. The study was designed to test whether signatures of past pathogen exposure could be identified by cataloging public T cell receptors. In a later genetic analysis, genome-wide SNP genotypes for about 65% of the roughly 700 donors were used, and that subset was treated as a discovery cohort. A later analysis re-examined previously published TCR beta repertoires from roughly 650 donors and added high-resolution HLA genotyping to investigate patterns of TCR occurrence. An early release that covered approximately 600 HLA-typed donors contained about 300 gigabases of sequencing data and about 93 million unique TCR sequences. Roughly 5 DR-DQ haplotypes were handled as single units for association and clustering because linkage in the cohort was strong. The number of typed donors differed by locus: about 620-630 for A, B, C, DRB1 and DQB1; some 500 for DQA1; approximately 600 for DPA1; and around 470 for DPB1. An earlier analysis of approximately 500 of the donors applied high-throughput TCR beta sequencing to assess whether each TCR beta V gene segment acted as functional or pseudogenic. Among the roughly 400 genotyped donors, roughly 80% belonged to the genetic ancestry cluster associated with self-reported Caucasian donors. Donor age, sex, ethnicity and CMV serostatus were compiled alongside the repertoire data. Rather than drawing on any new phenotypic data, the later analysis identified candidate immune exposures from TCR beta sequences and the way those sequences occurred across donors. Every repertoire in the discovery cohort had been generated on one and the same sequencing platform. Class I and class II HLA loci were covered by the typing at four-digit resolution. To predict cytomegalovirus infection status, the study brought together high-throughput TCR immunosequencing, statistical association of individual TCRs with disease status, and machine learning. Among some 410 genotyped donors of the cohort, an average of around 250,000 unique TCR beta nucleotide sequences was sequenced per donor, of which 15% to 20% were non-productive. Using immunosequencing, the study profiled T cell repertoires from 666 subjects and related those repertoires to cytomegalovirus serostatus. General findings and caveats noted by the study authors: According to a later analysis, TCR association rates differed among HLA loci, with DRB1 alleles showing the most associated TCRs and HLA-C alleles showing the fewest. The classifier was reported to diagnose cytomegalovirus status with high specificity and sensitivity in both the original cohort and the validation cohort. A few of the identified cytomegalovirus-associated TCR beta chains were confirmed in vitro to be specific for cytomegalovirus antigens. Compared with the roughly 720-donor mean, donors in an Asian-associated ancestry cluster had fewer N-insertions in productive TCRs, according to a later genetic analysis. According to the authors, the approach could potentially be generalized to other disease states and immunological phenotypes. A later genetic analysis associated a missense DCLRE1C variant with V-gene and J-gene trimming of TCR beta chains, and an independent cohort replicated the association. Immune exposure information for the cohort was limited to CMV serostatus. This cohort had only TCR beta chains sequenced, and the lack of alpha or paired-chain data limited which features could be detected. Linkage disequilibrium might explain the correlated functional status among segregating V segments, but an unknown experimental factor could not be ruled out. While some public TCRs were present in many individuals, most TCR sequences turned up only very rarely across donors. About 17 rarely observed V segments, including chromosome 9 orphons, were excluded from the earlier analysis of a few hundred of the donors because counts were too low. A further reported finding was that TCR beta sequences accurately predicted the HLA-A and HLA-B alleles for most subjects in the first cohort. A later analysis found that HLA-associated TCR beta chains were more clonally expanded and had lower generation probabilities than equally common non-associated chains. The study listed around 160 TCR beta chains as associated with cytomegalovirus. In an earlier analysis of 587 of the donors, most TCR beta V segments appeared in productive rearrangements about 87% or about 30% of the time, broadly matching IMGT annotations. According to a later analysis, most CMV-associated TCR beta chains appeared to be HLA-restricted, and the HLA associations seemed to be driven largely by CMV exposure. Several of the top co-occurrence clusters appeared to be linked to parvovirus B19, influenza, CMV and Epstein-Barr virus, according to a later analysis. Assigning TCR associations to individual alleles was difficult when HLA alleles, especially DR and DQ, strongly co-occurred. A group of highly shared sequence variants was considered likely to be a technical artifact of the sequencing pipeline. At a false discovery rate of 0.05, a later analysis linked about 16,000 TCR beta sequences to specific HLA alleles. Because HLA typing was unavailable for some donors at each locus, only the typed subset was used in association tests. The presence/absence analyses assumed that sequencing depth was roughly uniform across donors, and that assumption may not be true.

Libraries were made using the immunoSEQ multiplex PCR assay. For the multiplex PCR, a mixture combining 60 forward primers for TCR Vbeta segments and 13 reverse primers for TCR Jbeta segments was used. The CDR3 region of rearranged TCR beta genes was amplified from genomic DNA with a multiplex PCR assay. On the Illumina HiSeq System, the amplified TCR beta libraries were sequenced as 87-base-pair reads. The study's own analysis went as follows. Across the roughly 600 repertoires, a later analysis counted around 80 million unique TCR beta chains, roughly 11 million of which were shared by at least two donors. Raw reads were error-corrected and collapsed into unique sequences with a nearest-neighbor algorithm that merged closely related sequences to remove PCR and sequencing errors. V, D and J gene segments were assigned by aligning CDR3 sequences to IMGT reference sequences. For a sequence to be retained, a match of at least six nucleotides was required to both a V gene segment and a J gene segment. A rearrangement counted as productive if the CDR3 had no stop codons and remained in frame with V and J, and every other rearrangement counted as non-productive. CDR3 was defined by IMGT convention, running from the second conserved V-encoded cysteine to the conserved J-encoded phenylalanine. In an earlier analysis of just under 600 of the donors, sequences lacking an unambiguous match to a single V gene segment were excluded. An earlier analysis of some 500 of the donors classified V segments as functional when productive rearrangements were above 56.7% and as segregating when the standard deviation between donors was above 5%. A statistical classification framework was developed to diagnose cytomegalovirus status using the catalog of TCR beta chain sequences. V and J gene assignment, in a later analysis, came from comparing TCR nucleotide sequences with IMGT/GENE-DB human TR gene sequences. The TCRdist pipeline was used in a later analysis to assign CDR3 sequences and most-parsimonious VDJ recombination scenarios. A later analysis defined each TCR beta chain by its CDR3 amino acid sequence plus V-gene family, and excluded reads lacking a unique V-gene family. A later analysis removed 500 to 600 highly shared, low-generation-probability nucleotide sequences to deal with suspected cross-contamination and a sequencing artifact. In a later analysis, a clonal expansion index for each public chain was calculated from normalized within-repertoire ranks of inferred template counts. In a later analysis, generation probabilities were computed using a VDJ recombination model fitted to out-of-frame rearrangements, and the results were checked against IGoR. In a later analysis, TCR-TCR, TCR-HLA and TCR-CMV co-occurrence was scored with hypergeometric tests, and a repertoire-size bias correction was applied to TCR pairs. To estimate false discovery rates, a later analysis permuted the HLA or CMV assignments 20 times. In a later analysis, co-occurring TCRs were grouped using DBSCAN, and TCRdist sequence similarity was added for clustering within HLA-allele-positive subsets. Co-occurrence clustering excluded repertoires with fewer than 30,000 or more than 120,000 public chains, plus five with anomalous nucleotide sharing. TCRdb's version of the immuneACCESS table is confined to in-frame rearrangements and falls short of the full clone set. An unresolved V gene accounts for under half of the shortfall where checked; the remainder is of unknown origin. V, J and clone size were drawn from that table, and D and trimming were deduced from the DNA. The sample data list over 50,000 clones, and about four fifths of these were observed just once. The top ten clonotypes cover over 1.5% of the sample.

The cohort was made up of around 720 healthy bone marrow donors. At the time of sampling, every cohort member was nominally healthy, though immune exposures that went unrecorded were likely present. The donor tested CMV seronegative and was one of the 352 seronegative cohort members. A peripheral blood sample was collected from each donor, and TCR beta sequencing was performed on peripheral blood mononuclear cells. Genomic DNA extraction from the blood cell samples was performed with the Qiagen DNeasy Blood Extraction Kit. To note about this clone: The specificity of this receptor is unknown. No quality values exist for individual bases; no much larger clone is one base distant.

The TCR comes from a man aged 35 to 55 in good health and CMV-seronegative. Input material: PBMCs.

The encoded CDR3 is CASSQEWAGALLYEQFF. The nucleotide sequence is TGCGCCAGCAGCCAAGAGTGGGCGGGGGCTCTTTTGTATGAGCAGTTCTTC. Recombination linked TRBV4-3 to TRBJ2-1, with a weak D call of TRBD2 (7 bases match). From the cysteine through the phenylalanine, the CDR3 covers 17 amino acids. Only the CDR3 part of the read is kept: 51 bases, read in frame from the first base. The V and J ends are trimmed by 0 bases and 8 bases, leaving 20 bases between them. The CDR1 and CDR2 encoded by the germline V gene are LGHNA and YSLEER.